This is a list of T cell receptor beta chains from one sample in a study of OX40 agonist ivuxolimab in advanced cancers. TCRdb's copy holds only in-frame clones and misses some; the assay was immunoSEQ multiplex PCR. The table lists some 80,000 clones, approximately 84% of them singletons. The specimen was CD4+ or CD8+ T cells sorted from blood, collected in a trial of the OX40 agonist ivuxolimab. These receptors originate from an adult with an advanced solid tumor such as melanoma, head and neck, liver or kidney cancer. The CDR3 runs from the conserved cysteine through the conserved F or W. The D gene is left open where the match is weak. A clone size is listed for some rows: how often the clone was seen (once, few, many), or a class if it is expanded.

v_call	j_call	cdr3_length	clone_size	d_call	cdr3_aa	cdr3_nt
TRBV10-1	TRBJ2-4	16	.	TRBD2	CASSYAVGAGGHIQYF	TGCGCCAGCAGTTACGCCGTGGGAGCGGGAGGGCACATTCAGTACTTC
TRBV10-2	TRBJ1-2	14	.	.	CASSDTDSLYGYTF	TGCGCCAGCAGTGACACGGACAGCCTCTATGGCTACACCTTC
TRBV10-3	TRBJ1-2	13	.	.	CAISPGVNYGYTF	TGTGCCATCAGTCCCGGTGTGAACTATGGCTACACCTTC
TRBV5-1	TRBJ1-1	16	.	.	CASSLAVGHLNTEAFF	TGCGCCAGCAGCTTGGCCGTGGGACATTTGAACACTGAAGCTTTCTTT
TRBV10-3	TRBJ2-5	11	.	TRBD2	CAIRGGETQYF	TGTGCCATCCGGGGGGGAGAGACCCAGTACTTC
TRBV19	TRBJ2-6	15	few	.	CASSISRTGANVLTF	TGTGCCAGTAGTATCTCCAGGACCGGGGCCAACGTCCTGACTTTC
TRBV6-6	TRBJ2-7	16	.	TRBD2	CASTPAGLLLTYEQYF	TGTGCCAGCACCCCAGCGGGGCTCCTCCTTACCTACGAGCAGTACTTC
TRBV19	TRBJ2-4	15	.	TRBD1	CASSIDQGAGYIQYF	TGTGCCAGTAGTATAGATCAGGGGGCAGGGTACATTCAGTACTTC
TRBV6-6	TRBJ1-2	13	.	.	CASSYNPRGDNTF	TGTGCCAGCAGTTACAATCCTCGGGGGGATAACACCTTC
TRBV7-6	TRBJ1-5	16	few	.	CASSLGTPLSNQPQHF	TGTGCCAGCAGCCTAGGGACACCCCTCAGCAATCAGCCCCAGCATTTT
TRBV5-1	TRBJ2-3	15	.	TRBD1	CASSPRQGARDTQYF	TGCGCCAGCAGCCCCCGACAGGGGGCGCGGGATACGCAGTATTTT
TRBV2	TRBJ1-5	13	.	.	CASSESGGGPQHF	TGTGCCAGCAGTGAGTCCGGTGGGGGGCCCCAGCATTTT
TRBV5-4	TRBJ1-1	15	once	.	CASSLSVFGGTEAFF	TGTGCCAGCAGCCTATCGGTTTTTGGTGGCACTGAAGCTTTCTTT
TRBV19	TRBJ2-1	14	.	.	CASSTRTDMNEQFF	TGTGCCAGTAGTACTCGGACCGACATGAATGAGCAGTTCTTC
TRBV30	TRBJ2-2	14	.	.	CAGRGASNTGELFF	TGTGCCGGGAGAGGGGCGTCAAACACCGGGGAGCTGTTTTTT
TRBV6-1	TRBJ2-1	15	.	TRBD2	CASSGREGPNHEQFF	TGTGCCAGCAGTGGACGGGAGGGCCCCAATCATGAGCAGTTCTTC
TRBV7-9	TRBJ2-3	12	.	.	CASSPEGYTQYF	TGTGCCAGCAGCCCGGAGGGTTATACGCAGTATTTT
TRBV19	TRBJ1-3	13	.	TRBD1	CATSGQGGNTIYF	TGTGCCACCTCGGGACAGGGCGGAAACACCATATATTTT
TRBV5-1	TRBJ2-3	15	.	TRBD2	CASRTSGIRTDTQYF	TGCGCCAGCAGAACTAGCGGGATTAGGACAGATACGCAGTATTTT
TRBV10-1	TRBJ1-2	13	few	.	CASSPTRDGGYTF	TGCGCCAGCAGTCCCACAAGGGACGGCGGCTACACCTTC
TRBV5-1	TRBJ2-2	15	.	TRBD1	CASSLGQGNTGELFF	TGCGCCAGCAGCTTGGGACAGGGGAACACCGGGGAGCTGTTTTTT
TRBV11-2	TRBJ1-1	15	.	.	CASSLDIGEGTEAFF	TGTGCCAGCAGCTTAGATATAGGGGAGGGCACTGAAGCTTTCTTT
TRBV19	TRBJ1-1	16	few	TRBD1	CASSLLWGQGNTEAFF	TGTGCCAGTAGTCTCCTTTGGGGACAGGGGAACACTGAAGCTTTCTTT
TRBV18	TRBJ2-5	15	.	.	CASSPRGKGQETQYF	TGTGCCAGCTCACCAAGAGGGAAGGGGCAAGAGACCCAGTACTTC
TRBV7-9	TRBJ2-1	16	.	.	CASSLSQGESYNEQFF	TGTGCCAGCAGCTTATCACAGGGAGAATCCTACAATGAGCAGTTCTTC
TRBV18	TRBJ1-1	16	.	.	CASSQEAPGRNTEAFF	TGTGCCAGCTCACAAGAAGCGCCTGGGCGAAACACTGAAGCTTTCTTT
TRBV7-6	TRBJ2-5	16	.	.	CASSLGTSTWRETQYF	TGTGCCAGCAGCTTAGGCACCTCGACCTGGCGGGAGACCCAGTACTTC
TRBV28	TRBJ1-1	15	many	.	CASSLPHTMGSKAFF	TGTGCCAGCAGTTTACCCCACACAATGGGTTCCAAAGCTTTCTTT
TRBV9	TRBJ2-2	16	.	TRBD1	CASSIGQGANTGELFF	TGTGCCAGCAGCATCGGACAGGGGGCCAACACCGGGGAGCTGTTTTTT
TRBV5-1	TRBJ2-1	15	.	.	CASSLEDAQIDEQFF	TGCGCCAGCAGCTTGGAGGACGCCCAGATCGATGAGCAGTTCTTC
TRBV4-2	TRBJ1-4	15	few	.	CASSQPGHRNEKLFF	TGTGCCAGCAGCCAACCGGGACACCGAAATGAAAAACTGTTTTTT
TRBV6-5	TRBJ2-1	15	.	TRBD2	CASSSWTSGGNEQFF	TGTGCCAGCAGTTCCTGGACTAGCGGGGGCAATGAGCAGTTCTTC
TRBV7-2	TRBJ2-3	12	.	TRBD2	CASSQAGNTQYF	TGTGCCAGCAGCCAAGCGGGAAATACGCAGTATTTT
TRBV4-1	TRBJ2-1	16	.	.	CASSQEQDSRLAEQFF	TGCGCCAGCAGCCAAGAGCAGGACTCTCGGTTAGCGGAGCAGTTCTTC
TRBV28	TRBJ2-5	16	many	.	CASSLGKGGSSETQYF	TGTGCCAGCAGTTTGGGGAAGGGGGGATCCAGTGAGACCCAGTACTTC
TRBV5-1	TRBJ2-3	14	few	TRBD2	CASSLGGSTDTQYF	TGCGCCAGCAGCCTCGGGGGGAGCACAGATACGCAGTATTTT
TRBV5-1	TRBJ2-4	14	.	.	CASSEGTAKNIQYF	TGCGCCAGTTCGGAGGGGACGGCCAAAAACATTCAGTACTTC
TRBV11-1	TRBJ2-1	12	.	.	CASSLQVNEQFF	TGTGCCAGCAGCTTGCAGGTCAATGAGCAGTTCTTC
TRBV6-6	TRBJ2-1	15	few	TRBD2	CASLASTSGNNEQFF	TGTGCCAGCCTAGCTAGTACTAGCGGAAACAATGAGCAGTTCTTC
TRBV29-1	TRBJ1-2	11	once	.	CSVDLRSGYTF	TGCAGCGTTGATCTTAGGAGCGGCTACACCTTC
TRBV5-1	TRBJ2-5	14	.	.	CASSPNKQVQEQYF	TGCGCCAGCAGCCCGAACAAACAGGTCCAGGAGCAGTACTTC